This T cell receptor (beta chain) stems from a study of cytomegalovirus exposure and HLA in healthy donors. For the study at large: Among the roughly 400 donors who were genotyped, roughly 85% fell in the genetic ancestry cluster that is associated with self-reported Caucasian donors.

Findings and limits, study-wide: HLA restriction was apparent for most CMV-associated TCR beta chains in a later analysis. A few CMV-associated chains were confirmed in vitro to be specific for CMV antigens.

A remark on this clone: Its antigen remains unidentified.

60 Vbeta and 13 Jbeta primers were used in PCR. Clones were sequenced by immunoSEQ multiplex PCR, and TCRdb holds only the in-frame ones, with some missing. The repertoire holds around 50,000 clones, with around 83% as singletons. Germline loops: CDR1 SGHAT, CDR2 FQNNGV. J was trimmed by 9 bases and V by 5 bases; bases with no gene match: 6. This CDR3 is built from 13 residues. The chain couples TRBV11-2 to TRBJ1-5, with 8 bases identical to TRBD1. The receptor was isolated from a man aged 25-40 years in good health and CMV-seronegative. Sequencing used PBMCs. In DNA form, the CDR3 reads TGTGCCAGCAGCGGACAGGGCGGGGGGCCCCAGCATTTT. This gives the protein CASSGQGGGPQHF. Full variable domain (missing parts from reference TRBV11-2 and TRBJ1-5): EAGVAQSPRYKIIEKRQSVAFWCNPISGHATLYWYQQILGQGPKLLIQFQNNGVVDDSQLPKDRFSAERLKGVDSTLKIQPAKLEDSAVYLCASSGQGGGPQHFGDGTRLSIL.